This T cell receptor beta chain was sequenced for a study of shared clonotypes between healthy human individuals. The repertoire was sequenced with immunoSEQ multiplex PCR; TCRdb's copy has only in-frame clones and lacks some. The sample has roughly 650,000 clones, less than 98% seen once. Study outcomes and limitations: How much donors shared clonotypes was expected to be affected by sequencing depth. Clonotypes not shared had lower generation probabilities than those common to all four donors.

CDR3 length: 14 amino acids. In germline, CDR1 is MGHRA, CDR2 YSYEKL. Trimming shortened V by 4 bases and J by 4 bases, and 12 bases separated the two germline ends. With respect to this clone: Its matching antigen is unknown.

The chain joins TRBV4-1 to TRBJ2-3, with D hard to call. The sequenced sample consisted of naive CD4+ T cells sorted from blood. This sample's subset: CD45RA+ positively selected. The clonotype comes from a woman aged 30 to 39 in good health. CDR3 sequence (DNA): TGCGCCAGCAGCCTGGTAGGGAACGCAGATACGCAGTATTTT. Translated: CASSLVGNADTQYF.